The 5 T cell receptor beta chains below were found in one sample sequenced in a study of blood T cell repertoires in COVID-19. Profiling relied on immunoSEQ multiplex PCR, and the TCRdb table lists in-frame clones only, not all of them. The sample includes fewer than 350,000 clones, approximately 83% of them seen just once. Sequencing was performed on PBMCs or T cells enriched from blood (not recorded which). These TCRs come from a woman aged 40 to 50 with acute COVID-19.

The chain joins TRBV19 to TRBJ1-1, with a weak D call TRBD1 (5 bases). V lost 2 bases and J lost 8, with 12 bases in between. Germline V lookup: CDR1 LNHDA, CDR2 SQIVND (reference sequence). The CDR3 extends over 13 amino acids. CDR3 in amino acids: CASSITPNREAFF. The DNA of the CDR3 is TGTGCCAGTAGTATAACGCCAAACAGGGAAGCTTTCTTT.

The V and J genes are TRBV6-5 and TRBJ2-7, with 9 bases lining up with TRBD1. V trimming: 6 bases; J trimming: 2 bases; junction bases outside the gene matches: 5. Germline-derived CDR1 and CDR2 are MNHEY and SVGAGI. This CDR3 contains 14 residues. In DNA form, the CDR3 reads TGTGCCAGCAGGGGGACAGGGCTTACCTACGAGCAGTACTTC. The encoded protein is CASRGTGLTYEQYF.

This chain joins TRBV24-1 and TRBJ1-6; D not resolved. The CDR3 sequence is 15 residues long. Trimming took 7 bases from V and 7 from J, leaving 16 bases between them. CDR1 and CDR2 from the germline V gene are KGHDR and SFDVKD. Here the CDR3 reads CATSPGGLGNSPLHF. CDR3 nucleotides: TGTGCCACCAGCCCCGGAGGGCTAGGCAATTCACCCCTCCACTTT.

The rearrangement uses TRBV18 and TRBJ2-3, with a tentative D call TRBD1 (6 bases). The CDR3 consists of 14 residues. Germline V gene sequence: CDR1 KGHSH, CDR2 LQKENI. The V and J ends lost 2 bases and 2 bases respectively, with 8 bases between them. In nucleotides, the CDR3 is TGTGCCAGCTCACCAGACAGGTTCACAGATACGCAGTATTTT. This encodes CASSPDRFTDTQYF.

J is TRBJ2-2 and V is TRBV7-2; D gene ambiguous. Germline V gene data show CDR1 as SGHTA and CDR2 as FQGNSA. V gave up 4 bases and J gave up 1 base, with 16 bases separating them. CDR3 length: 17 amino acids. In DNA, the CDR3 is TGTGCCAGCAGCTCAAAGCGAGAATGGCAGAACACCGGGGAGCTGTTTTTT. This sequence encodes CASSSKREWQNTGELFF.